The present T cell receptor beta chain was sequenced within a study of T cell changes during pregnancy in multiple sclerosis. TCRdb keeps only in-frame clones here, not all; method: immunoSEQ multiplex PCR. The table includes more than 55,000 clones, almost 95% detected once. Trimming pared 0 bases from V and 0 bases from J, leaving 12 bases between. CDR3 length: 17 residues. Germline V lookup: CDR1 LGHNT, CDR2 FRNRAP. The receptor was derived from a female donor with multiple sclerosis, enrolled in a pregnancy study. This chain connects TRBV12-5 to TRBJ1-5; D is unresolved. The specimen was peripheral blood, collected in the first trimester of pregnancy. The CDR3 loop reads CASGLVQSADSNQPQHF. The CDR3 DNA sequence: TGTGCTAGTGGTTTGGTACAGTCAGCGGATAGCAATCAGCCCCAGCATTTT.